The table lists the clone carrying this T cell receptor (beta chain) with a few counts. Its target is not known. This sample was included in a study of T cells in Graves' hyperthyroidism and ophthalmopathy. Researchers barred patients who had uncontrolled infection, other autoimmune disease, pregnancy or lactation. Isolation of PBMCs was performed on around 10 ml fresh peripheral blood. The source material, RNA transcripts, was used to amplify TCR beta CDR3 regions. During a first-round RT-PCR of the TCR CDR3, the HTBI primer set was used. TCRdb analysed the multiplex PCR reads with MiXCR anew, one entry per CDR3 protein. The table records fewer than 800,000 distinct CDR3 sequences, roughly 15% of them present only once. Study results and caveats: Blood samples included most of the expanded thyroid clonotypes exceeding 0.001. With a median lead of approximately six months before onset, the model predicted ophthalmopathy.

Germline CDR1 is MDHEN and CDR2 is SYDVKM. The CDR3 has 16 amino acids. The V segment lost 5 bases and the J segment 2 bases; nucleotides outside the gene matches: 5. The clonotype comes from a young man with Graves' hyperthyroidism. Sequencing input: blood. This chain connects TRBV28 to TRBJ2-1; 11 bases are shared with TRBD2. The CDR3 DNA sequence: TGTGCCAGCAGTATAAATAGCGGGAGGGCCTACAATGAGCAGTTCTTC. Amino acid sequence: CASSINSGRAYNEQFF.